Below are 3 T cell receptor beta chains sequenced from a single sample in a study of human T cells and chemical hapten exposure (dated by TCRdb to the early 2020s). In light of the paper, this sample's time point label describes: pre-sensitization, week 0. The treatment or condition label, as the study defines it: therapeutic diphenylcyclopropenone sensitization with weekly scalp DPC. Library generation was performed with RACE. The data were produced on a NextSeq 500. TCRdb reran the public reads through fastp at Q25 and MiXCR, keeping productive beta chains. CDR3 protein duplicates are merged, each entry listing the most common genes and DNA. This sample holds about 85,000 distinct CDR3 sequences; over 6.5% were observed only once. Of the sample, about 2.5% is held by the ten largest clones. Here the sequenced sample was whole blood, taken in connection with sensitization to the hapten diphenylcyclopropenone (DPC). Receptor source: a man aged 35-49 years with alopecia areata. Some clones in this sample may be carry-over from other donors' samples.

The J gene is TRBJ2-3, the V gene TRBV15; TRBD2 matches at 7 bases. This CDR3 contains 17 residues. Germline V gene lookup returns CDR1 LNHNV and CDR2 YYDKDF (reference sequence). The junction had 7 bases not matched to a gene; V was cut back by 0 bases and J by 1 base. As DNA, the CDR3 is TGTGCCACCAGCAGAGATTATGGGGGAGGGCGCACAGATACGCAGTATTTT. Amino acids: CATSRDYGGGRTDTQYF.

The V and J genes are TRBV2 and TRBJ1-2; 10 bases are shared with TRBD1. CDR1 is SNHLY, CDR2 FYNNEI, per germline. V was pared by 4 bases and J by 7 bases, with 9 bases of the junction left unmatched. The length of the CDR3 is 15 residues. CDR3 residues: CASSVSGQGMGGYTF. The CDR3 region has the DNA TGTGCCAGCAGTGTCTCGGGACAGGGGATGGGTGGCTACACCTTC.

This clonotype was detected a few times. This rearrangement joins TRBV24-1 to TRBJ1-2; D possibly corresponds to TRBD1 (6 bases). V was trimmed by 3 bases and J by 4 bases, leaving 14 bases between them. Germline CDR1 is KGHDR and CDR2 is SFDVKD. The CDR3 loop spans 15 amino acids. The CDR3 region has the DNA TGTGCCACCAGTGATGGGATAGGGGGAAGCTATGGCTACACCTTC. It translates to CATSDGIGGSYGYTF.